Shown below are 6 T cell receptor beta chains from a single sample sequenced in a study of shared clonotypes between healthy human individuals. TCRdb's table, derived via immunoSEQ multiplex PCR, lists solely in-frame clones and lacks some. The sample holds some 1 million clones; 60% to 80% are singletons and the top ten take roughly 1.5%. Specimen: memory CD4+ T cells sorted from blood. Specified subset: CD45RA-negative fraction. These receptors originate from a man aged 18 to 29 in good health.

This chain uses TRBV6-1 with TRBJ1-2; unclear D gene. The CDR3 contains 15 residues. The V end lost 1 base, the J end lost 2 bases, and 11 bases lay between the germline ends. Germline V gene data show CDR1 as MNHNS and CDR2 as SASEGT. The CDR3 reads CASSEGNILNYGYTF. In DNA, the CDR3 is TGTGCCAGCAGTGAAGGAAATATCTTGAACTATGGCTACACCTTC.

The chain carries TRBV5-1 and TRBJ2-7; D might be TRBD2 (5 bases). In germline, CDR1 is SGHRS, CDR2 YFSETQ. Trimming removed 7 bases at V and 1 base at J, with 15 bases between. This CDR3 contains 14 residues. The CDR3 protein is CASQRLGSSYEQYF. CDR3 nucleotides: TGCGCCAGCCAGCGGCTGGGATCGTCCTACGAGCAGTACTTC.

The V gene is TRBV10-1, the J gene TRBJ1-2; unclear D gene. V was clipped by 7 bases and J by 7 bases, with 28 bases between them. Germline V lookup: CDR1 WNHNN, CDR2 SYGVQD (reference sequence). The CDR3 spans 17 residues. For the CDR3, the DNA is TGCGCCAGCAAGGAGGCCGGCACGGGCCATTATCGGCTTGGCTACACCTTC. Its translation is CASKEAGTGHYRLGYTF.

This rearrangement joins TRBV4-3 to TRBJ1-4; 9 nucleotides align to TRBD1. The germline V gene has CDR1 LGHNA and CDR2 YSLEER. The CDR3 extends over 17 amino acids. V gave up 1 base and J gave up 8 bases; unmatched junction bases: 11. DNA of the CDR3: TGCGCCAGCAGCCAAGGTTGGGGCGGACAGGGGCGGGAAAAACTGTTTTTT. It translates to CASSQGWGGQGREKLFF.

V usage is TRBV6-4 and J usage is TRBJ2-2, with TRBD2 matching over 8 bases. Looked up from germline, CDR1 is MRHNA and CDR2 is SNTAGT. V shed 3 bases and J 1 base; nucleotides not matched to a gene: 7. The CDR3 extends over 17 amino acids. Here the CDR3 reads CASSEHLAGQNTGELFF. In DNA form, the CDR3 reads TGTGCCAGCAGTGAACACTTAGCGGGGCAGAACACCGGGGAGCTGTTTTTT.

The chain combines TRBV29-1 with TRBJ2-1, with TRBD2 identical over 7 bases. Germline V gives CDR1 SQVTM, CDR2 ANQGSEA. The CDR3 is made up of 15 amino acids. With 0 bases clipped from V and 3 bases from J, the junction kept 5 bases outside the gene matches. In nucleotides, the CDR3 is TGCAGCGTTGAAGATCAAGGACTAGGCTACAATGAGCAGTTCTTC. Translated, it gives CSVEDQGLGYNEQFF.